These 22 T cell receptor beta chains share one sample of origin, sequenced in a study of blood T cell repertoires in COVID-19. Profiled with immunoSEQ multiplex PCR; TCRdb holds only in-frame clones, not every one. The data show about 56,000 clones, about 91% seen once. The source material was peripheral blood. The receptors originated from an older woman with COVID-19, enrolled during active disease.

The gene calls are TRBV2 and TRBJ2-5; a weak D match, TRBD2 (6 bases). Looked up from germline, CDR1 is SNHLY and CDR2 is FYNNEI. Trimming took 1 base from V and 5 from J, leaving 8 bases between them. This CDR3 comprises 13 residues. The CDR3 sequence is CASSEGTMETQYF. The DNA of the CDR3 is TGTGCCAGCAGTGAAGGGACTATGGAGACCCAGTACTTC.

The chain employs TRBV6-5 and TRBJ2-3, with TRBD2 identical over 7 bases. The trim removed 9 bases at V and 4 bases at J, leaving 13 bases unmatched. The CDR3 contains 15 residues. Per germline, CDR1 MNHEY and CDR2 SVGAGI. This CDR3 reads CASRTSGMRADTQYF. The CDR3 region has the DNA TGTGCCAGTCGAACGAGCGGGATGCGCGCAGATACGCAGTATTTT.

The gene calls are TRBV6-5 and TRBJ1-2; TRBD1 matches at 8 bases. CDR1 and CDR2 from the germline V gene are MNHEY and SVGAGI. The V gene end was trimmed by 0 bases and the J gene end by 2 bases; junction bases not matched to a gene: 5. This CDR3 is built from 16 residues. The CDR3 loop reads CASSYSIQGANYGYTF. The CDR3 DNA sequence: TGTGCCAGCAGTTACTCGATCCAGGGGGCCAACTATGGCTACACCTTC.

This clone was detected only once. The CDR3 reads CASSQGPAESTDTQYF. The CDR3 DNA follows: TGCGCCAGCAGCCAAGGGCCAGCGGAGAGCACAGATACGCAGTATTTT. The genes are TRBV4-3 and TRBJ2-3; D is perhaps TRBD2 (5 bases). CDR3 length: 16 amino acids. Between the trimmed V and J ends, which lost 1 base and 0 bases, there was a span of 11 bases. Germline loops: CDR1 LGHNA, CDR2 YSLEER.

The rearrangement joins TRBV29-1 to TRBJ2-3; 7 bases map to TRBD2. Germline trimming cut 4 bases from V and 1 base from J; bases unmatched to any gene: 5. Germline V gene data show CDR1 as SQVTM and CDR2 as ANQGSEA. The CDR3 is 14 amino acids. Here the CDR3 reads CSVARGDGTDTQYF. In DNA, the CDR3 is TGCAGCGTTGCACGGGGGGACGGCACAGATACGCAGTATTTT.

The chain combines TRBV5-1 with TRBJ1-2, with TRBD1 as a possible D gene (6 bases). Trimming left V 7 bases short and J 5 bases short, with 21 bases between. Germline lookup yields CDR1 SGHRS and CDR2 YFSETQ. The CDR3 has 15 residues. The CDR3, as DNA: TGCGCCAGCCCCGAGAACAGGGCCCTCCCTTATGGCTACACCTTC. Protein product: CASPENRALPYGYTF.

The rearrangement uses TRBV7-6 and TRBJ2-1; 8 nucleotides agree with TRBD1. The CDR3 length is 13 residues. The germline V gene encodes CDR1 SGHVS and CDR2 FNYEAQ. V was pared by 4 bases and J by 10 bases, with 6 bases of the junction left unmatched. The CDR3 is CASSSGQGGEQFF. DNA for the CDR3: TGTGCCAGCAGCTCCGGACAGGGCGGAGAGCAGTTCTTC.

The chain employs TRBV4-2 and TRBJ2-3; the D gene is possibly TRBD2 (6 bases). CDR1 is LGHNA and CDR2 is YNFKEQ in the germline V gene. This CDR3 contains 15 residues. The V end was cut by 1 base, the J end by 5 bases, with 13 bases between. The CDR3 region is CASSQGPSREDTQYF. DNA of the CDR3: TGTGCCAGCAGCCAAGGCCCCTCGCGGGAAGATACGCAGTATTTT.

The rearrangement uses TRBV3-1 (or the pseudogene TRBV3-2) and TRBJ1-3, with a possible D match to TRBD1 (6 bases). The V end lost 0 bases, the J end lost 8 bases, and 14 bases lay between the germline ends. This CDR3 is 15 amino acids long. Germline CDR1 reads LGHDT; CDR2 reads YNNKEL (reference sequence). In nucleotides, the CDR3 is TGTGCCAGCAGCCAAGATGGGGGCCTTTTTGACACCATATATTTT. It translates to CASSQDGGLFDTIYF.

The chain combines TRBV10-3 with TRBJ2-5; 9 bases match TRBD1. The germline gives CDR1 ENHRY, CDR2 SYGVKD. There are 12 residues in the CDR3. J lost 5 bases, V lost 8 bases, and 3 bases had no gene match. CDR3 loop: CAIGGQGETQYF. DNA for the CDR3: TGTGCCATCGGCGGACAGGGGGAGACCCAGTACTTC.

In this sample, this clone turned up once. J is TRBJ1-1 and V is TRBV19; 7 nucleotides align to TRBD1. Trimming removed 5 bases from V and 5 bases from J; junction bases left unmatched: 8. The germline gives CDR1 LNHDA, CDR2 SQIVND (reference sequence). CDR3 length equals 14 residues. CDR3 nucleotide sequence: TGTGCCAGTAGTTTAAACAGGGGTTGGACTGAAGCTTTCTTT. Amino acid sequence: CASSLNRGWTEAFF.

The chain uses TRBV10-3 and TRBJ1-1; TRBD1 matches 8 bases. CDR3 length: 13 residues. The V and J ends lost 10 bases and 4 bases, in that order; junction bases with no gene match: 8. The germline V gene has CDR1 ENHRY and CDR2 SYGVKD. This CDR3 is CATTDRESTEAFF. CDR3 nucleotides: TGTGCCACCACGGACAGGGAGAGCACTGAAGCTTTCTTT.

For the CDR3, the DNA is TGTGCCAGCAGCTTAGTGAATGGGGCGGCTTTCACTGAAGCTTTCTTT. This sequence encodes CASSLVNGAAFTEAFF. This sequence joins TRBV7-4 and TRBJ1-1, with a tentative D call TRBD1 (5 bases). The V gene's germline CDR1 is SGHVT and CDR2 SQSDAQ. This CDR3 region has 16 residues. V dropped 1 base and J dropped 4 bases, with 16 bases sitting between them.

The genes are TRBV11-3 and TRBJ2-3; D gene unclear. Germline lookup yields CDR1 SGHNT and CDR2 YENEEA. V lost 2 bases and J 1 base, leaving 10 bases between the germline ends. The CDR3 consists of 15 residues. CDR3 coding DNA: TGTGCCAGCAGCTTAATAGCCCGGGGCACAGATACGCAGTATTTT. Translation gives CASSLIARGTDTQYF.

This clone was seen a single time. CDR3 sequence: CASSQVNSYGYTF. The CDR3 nucleotides read TGTGCCAGCAGCCAAGTTAACAGCTATGGCTACACCTTC. The V gene is TRBV3-1 (or the pseudogene TRBV3-2), the J gene TRBJ1-2; no definite D call. CDR3 length equals 13 residues. V shed 1 base and J shed 4 bases, with 7 bases lying between them. CDR1 and CDR2 from the germline V gene are LGHDT and YNNKEL (reference sequence).

CDR3 sequence reads: CASSSLTSGRIYEQYF. CDR3 DNA: TGTGCCAGCAGCTCCCTGACTAGCGGGAGAATCTACGAGCAGTACTTC. The rearrangement uses TRBV5-4 and TRBJ2-7, with 12 nucleotides matching TRBD2. With 3 bases clipped from V and 3 bases from J, the junction kept 7 bases outside the gene matches. Germline V gives CDR1 SGHNT, CDR2 YYREEE (reference sequence). The CDR3 has 16 amino acids.

The chain employs TRBV11-2 and TRBJ2-1; D possibly corresponds to TRBD2 (5 bases). CDR3 size: 15 residues. Trimming removed 1 base from V and 7 bases from J, with 14 bases in between. The germline gives CDR1 SGHAT, CDR2 FQNNGV. The CDR3 here is CASSLGRRVENEQFF. DNA for the CDR3: TGTGCCAGCAGCTTAGGTCGGCGGGTCGAGAATGAGCAGTTCTTC.

Of note for this clone: The same CDR3 can be traced to other DNA sequences in this sample. The chain couples TRBV6-5 to TRBJ2-7; 7 bases align to TRBD1. J gave up 1 base and V 6 bases, and 3 bases lay outside the gene matches. Germline-derived CDR1 and CDR2 are MNHEY and SVGAGI. This CDR3 region has 13 residues. The CDR3 coding sequence is TGTGCCAGCAGCCGACAGGGTTCCTACGAGCAGTACTTC. This codes for CASSRQGSYEQYF.

The chain recombines TRBV19 with TRBJ1-2; the D gene is possibly TRBD1 (5 bases). V lost 6 bases to trimming and J lost 8 bases, with 16 bases between them. CDR3 length equals 13 residues. CDR1 LNHDA and CDR2 SQIVND come from the germline V gene (reference sequence). CDR3 protein: CASSPRGGGGYTF. CDR3 DNA: TGTGCCAGTAGCCCAAGGGGCGGAGGGGGCTACACCTTC.

V and J are TRBV21-1 and TRBJ2-7; TRBD1, the table's D call, was not compared with the DNA. TRBV21-1 is labeled a pseudogene. CDR3 length: 16 amino acids. For the CDR3, the DNA is TGTGCCAGTCAGCCCCAGGGGGGACAGGACCTACGAAAGCAGTACTTC. Translating it yields CASQPQGGQDLRKQYF.

This chain links TRBV4-1 with TRBJ2-2, with D perhaps TRBD1 (6 bases). There are 14 residues in the CDR3. Trimming removed 3 bases from V and 3 bases from J, with 8 bases in between. CDR1 MGHRA and CDR2 YSYEKL come from the germline V gene. In DNA, the CDR3 is TGCGCCAGCAGCCAGGGGGCAGACACCGGGGAGCTGTTTTTT. It yields the protein CASSQGADTGELFF.

This clone occurred a few times. The genes are TRBV7-6 and TRBJ1-1; TRBD1 is a possible D gene (6 bases). In germline, CDR1 is SGHVS, CDR2 FNYEAQ. CDR3 length equals 15 residues. With 3 bases removed from V and 2 bases from J, the gap between germline ends came to 13 bases. CDR3 loop: CASSLVQQGNTEAFF. CDR3 DNA sequence: TGTGCCAGCAGCTTGGTACAACAGGGAAACACTGAAGCTTTCTTT. Full variable domain (outside the CDR3, taken from reference TRBV7-6 and TRBJ1-1): GAGVSQSPRYKVTKRGQDVALRCDPISGHVSLYWYRQALGQGPEFLTYFNYEAQQDKSGLPNDRFSAERPEGSISTLTIQRTEQRDSAMYRCASSLVQQGNTEAFFGQGTRLTVV.